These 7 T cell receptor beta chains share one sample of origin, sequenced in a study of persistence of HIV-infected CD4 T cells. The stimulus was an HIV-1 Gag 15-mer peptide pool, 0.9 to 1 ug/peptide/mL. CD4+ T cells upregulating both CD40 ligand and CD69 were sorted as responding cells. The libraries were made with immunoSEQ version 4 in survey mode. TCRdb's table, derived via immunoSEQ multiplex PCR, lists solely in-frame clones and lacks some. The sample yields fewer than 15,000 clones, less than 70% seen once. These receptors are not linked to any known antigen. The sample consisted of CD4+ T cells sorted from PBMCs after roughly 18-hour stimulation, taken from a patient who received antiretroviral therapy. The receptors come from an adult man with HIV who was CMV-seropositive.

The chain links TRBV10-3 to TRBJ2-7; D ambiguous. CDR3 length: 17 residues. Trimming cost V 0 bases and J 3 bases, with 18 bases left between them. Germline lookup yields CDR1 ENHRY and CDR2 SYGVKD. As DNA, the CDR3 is TGTGCCATCAGTGAGTCTGGTAACAGCCCTTTTGGCTACGAGCAGTACTTC. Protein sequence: CAISESGNSPFGYEQYF.

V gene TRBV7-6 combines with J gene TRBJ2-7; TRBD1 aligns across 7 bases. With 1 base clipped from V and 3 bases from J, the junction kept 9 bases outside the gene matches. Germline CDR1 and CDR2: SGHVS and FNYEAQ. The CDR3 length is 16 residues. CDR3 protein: CASSLGAGTAYYEQYF. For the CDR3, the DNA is TGTGCCAGCAGCTTAGGAGCCGGGACAGCTTACTACGAGCAGTACTTC.

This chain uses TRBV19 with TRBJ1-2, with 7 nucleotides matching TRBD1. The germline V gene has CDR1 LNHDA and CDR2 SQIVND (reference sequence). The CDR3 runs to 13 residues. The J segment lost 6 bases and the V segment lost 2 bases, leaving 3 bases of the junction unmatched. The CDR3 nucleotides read TGTGCCAGTAGTATACCAGGGGGTAATGGCTACACCTTC. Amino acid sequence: CASSIPGGNGYTF. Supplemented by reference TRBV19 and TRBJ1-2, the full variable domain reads DGGITQSPKYLFRKEGQNVTLSCEQNLNHDAMYWYRQDPGQGLRLIYYSQIVNDFQKGDIAEGYSVSREKKESFPLTVTSAQKNPTAFYLCASSIPGGNGYTFGSGTRLTVV.

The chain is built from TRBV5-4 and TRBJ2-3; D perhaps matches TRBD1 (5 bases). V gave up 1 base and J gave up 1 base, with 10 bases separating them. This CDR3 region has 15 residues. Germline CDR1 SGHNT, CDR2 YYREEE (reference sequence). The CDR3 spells CASSLQGIGTDTQYF. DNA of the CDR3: TGTGCCAGCAGCTTGCAGGGAATCGGCACAGATACGCAGTATTTT.

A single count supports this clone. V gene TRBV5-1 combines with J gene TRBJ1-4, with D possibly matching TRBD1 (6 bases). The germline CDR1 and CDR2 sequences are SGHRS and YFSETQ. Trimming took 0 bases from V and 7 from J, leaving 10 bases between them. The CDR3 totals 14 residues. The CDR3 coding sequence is TGCGCCAGCAGCTTGGGTAGAGGGGGTGAAAAACTGTTTTTT. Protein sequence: CASSLGRGGEKLFF.

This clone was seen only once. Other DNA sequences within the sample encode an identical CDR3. The DNA for the CDR3 is TGTGCCAGCAGCTTACAGTCAAACTATGGCTACACCTTC. The encoded protein is CASSLQSNYGYTF. This chain connects TRBV7-2 to TRBJ1-2; D gene ambiguous. The CDR3 loop spans 13 amino acids. With 2 bases removed from V and 2 bases from J, the gap between germline ends came to 6 bases. CDR1 and CDR2 (germline): SGHTA, FQGNSA.

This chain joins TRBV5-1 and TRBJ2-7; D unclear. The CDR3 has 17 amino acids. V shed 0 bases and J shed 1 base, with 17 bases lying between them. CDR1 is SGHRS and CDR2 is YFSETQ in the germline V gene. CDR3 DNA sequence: TGCGCCAGCAGCTTGGGCTTGAGACCGCAAATTTCCTACGAGCAGTACTTC. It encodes CASSLGLRPQISYEQYF.